The clone carrying this TCR beta chain came up many times. What it recognizes is unknown. CDR3-region Arm-PCR and iRepertoire HTBI primers produced the TCR beta libraries. One entry per CDR3 protein, called by TCRdb with MiXCR from the multiplex PCR reads. The data contain under 300,000 distinct CDR3 sequences, just over 20% of them singletons. As to time point: newly diagnosed GD, antithyroid drugs for less than 3 months. Following extraction of RNA from PBMCs, that RNA was used to make the TCR library. Enrollment of patients was through an endocrinology department in Xi'an, China. This sample is part of a study of regulatory T cells in long-lasting Graves disease. Study results and caveats: There were preferences for TRBV28, TRBJ1-2 and TRBJ2-5 in persistent disease. Whereas roughly 1,000 public clonotypes were shared by new patients, persistent patients shared more, at some 2,900.

The CDR3 runs to 14 residues. Germline V gene data show CDR1 as SGDLS and CDR2 as YYNGEE. Trimming cost V 2 bases and J 6 bases; bases outside gene matches: 6. The chain carries TRBV9 and TRBJ2-7; TRBD1 matches 9 bases. The sequence was collected from a female donor with Graves disease. Sequenced here: peripheral blood mononuclear cells (PBMCs), sampled at new diagnosis, from a patient treated with antithyroid drugs. The CDR3 region is CASSVTGTGSEQYF. The CDR3 DNA reads as TGTGCCAGCAGCGTTACCGGGACAGGGTCCGAGCAGTACTTC.